Below are 4 T cell receptor beta chains sequenced from a single sample in a study of CD8 T cells in ankylosing spondylitis. MiXCR, applied by TCRdb to the 5' RACE reads, yields one record per CDR3 protein. Of 120,000 or so distinct CDR3 sequences in the sample, roughly 13% are singletons; the top ten hold 2.5% to 3%. Sequences were obtained from blood, either unsorted or a sorted T cell fraction (not recorded which). All receptors derive from a female donor with ankylosing spondylitis or in good health (not recorded which).

This chain connects TRBV6-1 to TRBJ1-1; D is perhaps TRBD1 (6 bases). Germline V gene lookup returns CDR1 MNHNS and CDR2 SASEGT. The CDR3 is 13 residues long. V lost 5 bases and J lost 4, with 11 bases in between. CDR3 loop: CASSRGPITEAFF. The CDR3 DNA sequence: TGTGCCAGCAGTCGGGGGCCTATCACTGAAGCTTTCTTT.

The rearrangement links TRBV19 to TRBJ2-2; D is perhaps TRBD1 or TRBD2 (5 bases each). The CDR3 totals 15 residues. Germline V gene sequence: CDR1 LNHDA, CDR2 SQIVND (reference sequence). Trimming cost V 4 bases and J 2 bases, with 11 bases left between them. CDR3 in amino acids: CASSRAGTNTGELFF. As DNA, the CDR3 is TGTGCCAGTAGTAGAGCCGGGACCAACACCGGGGAGCTGTTTTTT.

In its sample, this clonotype was seen a few times. The rearrangement joins TRBV10-3 to TRBJ1-5; possible D gene TRBD1, 6 bases. V shed 4 bases and J shed 6 bases, with 13 bases lying between them. The CDR3 loop spans 14 amino acids. The germline V gene encodes CDR1 ENHRY and CDR2 SYGVKD. CDR3 sequence reads: CAISADSFGQPQHF. CDR3 nucleotide sequence: TGTGCCATCAGTGCGGACAGTTTCGGTCAGCCCCAGCATTTT.

Comment on this clonotype: At one end the junction does not follow the germline gene, possibly because of a read error. The chain is built from TRBV20-1 and TRBJ2-1, with D perhaps matching TRBD2 (6 bases). The length of the CDR3 is 13 residues. Germline CDR1 reads DFQATT; CDR2 reads SNEGSKA (reference sequence). CDR3 nucleotides: TGCAGTGTGTCGGGAGAGAAGCACAATGAGCATTTCTTC. The encoded protein is CSVSGEKHNEHFF.